The sequence of this T cell receptor (beta chain) was determined in a study of blood T cell repertoires in COVID-19. Trimming pared 4 bases from V and 3 bases from J, leaving 7 bases between. Germline values: CDR1 SGHRS, CDR2 YFSETQ. The CDR3 is 12 residues long. The data were produced by immunoSEQ multiplex PCR, yet TCRdb's version contains in-frame clones alone and is incomplete. The data contain about 70,000 clones, roughly 84% of them singletons. Only one count was recorded for this clone. This chain connects TRBV5-1 to TRBJ1-2; no clear D gene. The receptor was derived from a woman under 30 with acute or convalescent COVID-19. The sequencing input was peripheral blood. CDR3 residues: CASSDQDYGYTF. CDR3 nucleotides: TGCGCCAGCAGCGATCAGGACTATGGCTACACCTTC. The complete variable domain, with remaining parts taken from reference TRBV5-1 and TRBJ1-2, reads KAGVTQTPRYLIKTRGQQVTLSCSPISGHRSVSWYQQTPGQGLQFLFEYFSETQRNKGNFPGRFSGRQFSNSRSEMNVSTLELGDSALYLCASSDQDYGYTFGSGTRLTVV.